The entry that follows covers one T cell receptor beta chain sequence. What it binds is unknown. This sample was taken from a study of cytomegalovirus exposure and HLA in healthy donors. Study-level information: The 120 or so validation repertoires and the approximately 700 first-cohort repertoires shared a platform, a later analysis reported. Study-wide results and limits: The study put roughly 160 TCR beta chains on its list as cytomegalovirus-associated. Per published reports, the classifier diagnosed cytomegalovirus status with high specificity and sensitivity.

Generated by immunoSEQ multiplex PCR, the TCRdb table keeps only in-frame clones and is missing some. Altogether 100,000 to 150,000 clones are present, roughly 90% being singletons, with the ten largest covering less than 2%. This CDR3 is built from 14 residues. V was cut by 0 bases and J by 1 base, with 7 bases left in between. CDR1 is SGHRS and CDR2 is YFSETQ in the germline V gene. Separation from the roughly 670-subject first cohort characterized the 120-subject validation cohort, to which the donors belonged. Material for sequencing was PBMCs. The V gene is TRBV5-1, the J gene TRBJ1-2; unclear D gene. This clonotype originated in a woman aged 18-30 years in good health and CMV-seronegative. CDR3 coding DNA: TGCGCCAGCAGCTTGGGGGCCGGTAACTATGGCTACACCTTC. This sequence encodes CASSLGAGNYGYTF.